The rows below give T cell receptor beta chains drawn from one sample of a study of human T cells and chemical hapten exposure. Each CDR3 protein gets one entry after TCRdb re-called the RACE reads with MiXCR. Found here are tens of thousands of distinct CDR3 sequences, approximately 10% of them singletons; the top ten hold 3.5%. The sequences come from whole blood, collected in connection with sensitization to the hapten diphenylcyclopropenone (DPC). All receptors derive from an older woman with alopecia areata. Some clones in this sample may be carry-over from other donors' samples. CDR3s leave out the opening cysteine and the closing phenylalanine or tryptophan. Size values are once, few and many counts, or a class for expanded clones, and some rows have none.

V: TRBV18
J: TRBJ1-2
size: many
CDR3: ASSPMDRDYGYT

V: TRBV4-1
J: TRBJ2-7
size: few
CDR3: ASSQRTGRAYEQY

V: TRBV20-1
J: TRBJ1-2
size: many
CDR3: SAHDRGRGYT

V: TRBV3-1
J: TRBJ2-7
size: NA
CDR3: ASSVFSYEQY

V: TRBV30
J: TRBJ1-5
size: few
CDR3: AWSPPGGSNQPQH

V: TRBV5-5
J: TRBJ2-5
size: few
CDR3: ASSLLVTGVRETQY

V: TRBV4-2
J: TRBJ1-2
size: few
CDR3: ASSLGQGANYGYT

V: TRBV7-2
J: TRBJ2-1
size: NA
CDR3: ASSPQSKTSGGAREQF

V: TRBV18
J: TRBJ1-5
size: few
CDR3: ASSRLNNQPQH

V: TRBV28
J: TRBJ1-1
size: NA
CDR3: ASSRSGTAGRHTEAF

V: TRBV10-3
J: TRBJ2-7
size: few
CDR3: ATLGRDSYEQY

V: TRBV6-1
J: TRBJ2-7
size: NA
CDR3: ASRAFTSGKYEQY

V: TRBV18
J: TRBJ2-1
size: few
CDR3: ASSPSGGDYNEQF

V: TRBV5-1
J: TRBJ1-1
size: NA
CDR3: ASRGSGNTEAF

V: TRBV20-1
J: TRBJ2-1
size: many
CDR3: SALRTGSSYNEQF

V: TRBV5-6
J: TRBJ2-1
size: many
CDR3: ASSLVRGAGDEQF

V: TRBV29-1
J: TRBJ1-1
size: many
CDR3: SVQGEGMTTEAF

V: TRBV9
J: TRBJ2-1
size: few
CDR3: ASSVARGDEQF

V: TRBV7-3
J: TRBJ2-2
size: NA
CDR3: ASSLNSNTGELF

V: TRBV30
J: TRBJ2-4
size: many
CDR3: AWSNGQGQY

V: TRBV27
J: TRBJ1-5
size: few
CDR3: ASSPQGNQPQH

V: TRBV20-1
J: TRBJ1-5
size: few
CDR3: SAEGQVNQPQH

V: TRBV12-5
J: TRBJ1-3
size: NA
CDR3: ASGLVVRSGNTIY

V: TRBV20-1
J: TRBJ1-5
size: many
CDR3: SASGTNAGYSNQPQH

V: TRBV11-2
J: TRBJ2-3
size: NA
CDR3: AGRLAATDTQY

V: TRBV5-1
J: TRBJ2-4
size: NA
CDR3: ASSLPGYKNIQY

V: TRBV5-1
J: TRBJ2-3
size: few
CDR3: ASSESPGQGTDTQY

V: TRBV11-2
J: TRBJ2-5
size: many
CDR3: ASSLGGTSGAETQY

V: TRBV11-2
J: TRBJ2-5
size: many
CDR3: ASSPRRGAQETQY

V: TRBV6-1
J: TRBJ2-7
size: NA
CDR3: ASSERPGSYEQY

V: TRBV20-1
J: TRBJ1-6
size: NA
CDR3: SVPDRSYNSPLH

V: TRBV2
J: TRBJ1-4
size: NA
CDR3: ASSGQGVGKLF

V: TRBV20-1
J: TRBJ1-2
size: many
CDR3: SARGGQGDGYT

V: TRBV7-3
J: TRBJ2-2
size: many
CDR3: ASSSPDWNTGELF

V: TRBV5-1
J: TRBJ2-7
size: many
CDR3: ASSYQTGALPYEQY

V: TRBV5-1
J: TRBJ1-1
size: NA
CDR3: ASSLERLMNTEAF

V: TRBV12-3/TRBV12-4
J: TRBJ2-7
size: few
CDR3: ASSSRQGSDHEQY

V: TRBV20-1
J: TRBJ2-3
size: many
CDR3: SARGLAGPDTQY

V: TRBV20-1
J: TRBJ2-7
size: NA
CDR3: SAPGTAVYEQY

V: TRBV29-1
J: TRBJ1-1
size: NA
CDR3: SVVDGNTEAF

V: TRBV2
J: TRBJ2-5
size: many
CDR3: ARSQGLDQETQY

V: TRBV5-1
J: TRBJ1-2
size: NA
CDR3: ASSLEGAIYGYT

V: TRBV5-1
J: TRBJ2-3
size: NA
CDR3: ASTHSKTYRGGTQY